The 30 T cell receptor beta chains reported below all come from one sample, sequenced in a study of identical twins. Via MiXCR, TCRdb re-called the 5' RACE reads, giving one row per CDR3 protein. The data contain about 200,000 distinct CDR3 sequences, around a sixth of them singletons. The same sample was also studied in work on T cells expressing NK-cell markers.

The sample taken for sequencing was CD8+ T cells sorted from blood. These receptors all come from a woman younger than 30 in good health.

DNA of the CDR3: TGTGCCAGCAGCTTCTCCCAAGGGGGTTACACTGAAGCTTTCTTT. It yields the protein CASSFSQGGYTEAFF. V gene TRBV7-9 combines with J gene TRBJ1-1, with D possibly being TRBD1 (6 bases). CDR3 length equals 15 residues. V was shortened by 3 bases and J by 3 bases, with 14 bases between the two germline ends. Germline CDR1 reads SEHNR; CDR2 reads FQNEAQ (reference sequence).

This clonotype was detected many times. The V gene is TRBV3-1, the J gene TRBJ1-2, with a possible D match to TRBD1 (6 bases). The germline V gene has CDR1 LGHDT and CDR2 YNNKEL (reference sequence). The CDR3 length is 13 residues. Trimming took 3 bases from V and 4 from J, leaving 9 bases between them. The CDR3 region is CASSHNRAYGYTF. CDR3 nucleotides: TGTGCCAGCAGCCACAACAGGGCCTATGGCTACACCTTC. The variable domain in full, completed from reference TRBV3-1 and TRBJ1-2, reads DTAVSQTPKYLVTQMGNDKSIKCEQNLGHDTMYWYKQDSKKFLKIMFSYNNKELIINETVPNRFSPKSPDKAHLNLHINSLELGDSAVYFCASSHNRAYGYTFGSGTRLTVV.

The CDR3 DNA reads as TGTGCCAGCAGCTTAAACAGGGCTGGTCAGCCCCAGCATTTT. Protein: CASSLNRAGQPQHF. The chain combines TRBV7-6 with TRBJ1-5; a possible D gene is TRBD1 (6 bases). Looked up from germline, CDR1 is SGHVS and CDR2 is FNYEAQ. The V and J ends lost 2 bases and 6 bases respectively, with 11 bases between them. The CDR3 consists of 14 residues.

In its sample, this clonotype ranks as medium-sized. The chain recombines TRBV2 with TRBJ2-4; D unclear. The CDR3 is 14 amino acids. V was shortened by 5 bases and J by 4 bases, with 12 bases between the two germline ends. Per germline, CDR1 SNHLY and CDR2 FYNNEI. In DNA, the CDR3 is TGTGCCAGCAGTCTTTCCGACGGGAAAAACATTCAGTACTTC. Its protein product is CASSLSDGKNIQYF. Together with reference TRBV2 and TRBJ2-4, the CDR3 gives the full variable domain: EPEVTQTPSHQVTQMGQEVILRCVPISNHLYFYWYRQILGQKVEFLVSFYNNEISEKSEIFDDQFSVERPDGSNFTLKIRSTKLEDSAMYFCASSLSDGKNIQYFGAGTRLSVL.

V and J are TRBV7-8 and TRBJ1-2, with TRBD1 identical over 9 bases. This CDR3 comprises 15 residues. After removal of 8 bases from V and 6 bases from J, the junction contained 13 bases not matched to a gene. Germline V gene sequence: CDR1 SGHVS, CDR2 FQNEAQ. The chain's CDR3 is CASSFLDRGANGYTF. The CDR3 DNA reads TGTGCCAGCTCTTTCTTGGACAGGGGTGCGAATGGCTACACCTTC.

This clonotype was detected a few times. J is TRBJ2-7 and V is TRBV27; 9 bases map to TRBD1. The germline V gene encodes CDR1 MNHEY and CDR2 SMNVEV (reference sequence). This CDR3 has 18 residues. V trimming: 2 bases; J trimming: 0 bases; junction bases outside the gene matches: 11. The CDR3 nucleotides are TGTGCCAGCAGTTTAAGCGGCCGTGGACAGGGGAGCTCCTACGAGCAGTACTTC. It is translated as CASSLSGRGQGSSYEQYF.

The CDR3 region is CSVKNWTGMNTEAFF. In DNA, the CDR3 is TGCAGCGTTAAGAATTGGACAGGGATGAACACTGAAGCTTTCTTT. The chain employs TRBV29-1 and TRBJ1-1; 8 bases are shared with TRBD1. The germline CDR1 and CDR2 sequences are SQVTM and ANQGSEA. V shed 5 bases and J 0 bases; nucleotides not matched to a gene: 8. The length of the CDR3 is 15 residues.

The chain recombines TRBV13 with TRBJ2-1, with D perhaps given as TRBD1 or TRBD2 (5 bases each). Germline-derived CDR1 and CDR2 are PRHDT and FYEKMQ (reference sequence). The V gene lost 0 bases and the J gene lost 12 bases, with 12 bases spanning the gap. This CDR3 region has 13 residues. The DNA of the CDR3 is TGTGCCAGCAGCTTAGGTCAGGGAGACGTGCAGTTCTTC. This encodes CASSLGQGDVQFF.

The CDR3 is CASNGAAGETQYF. DNA for the CDR3: TGTGCCAGCAATGGGGCAGCGGGAGAGACCCAGTACTTC. This rearrangement joins TRBV9 to TRBJ2-5; the D gene is possibly TRBD2 (6 bases). The CDR3 has 13 amino acids. The V end lost 6 bases, the J end lost 4 bases, and 13 bases lay between the germline ends. Germline V gene lookup returns CDR1 SGDLS and CDR2 YYNGEE. Using reference TRBV9 and TRBJ2-5 for the parts outside the CDR3, the full variable domain is DSGVTQTPKHLITATGQRVTLRCSPRSGDLSVYWYQQSLDQGLQFLIQYYNGEERAKGNILERFSAQQFPDLHSELNLSSLELGDSALYFCASNGAAGETQYFGPGTRLLVL.

The CDR3 here is CSAIGTYGTQYF. CDR3 nucleotide sequence: TGCAGTGCTATTGGGACATACGGGACCCAGTACTTC. The chain recombines TRBV20-1 with TRBJ2-5, with a possible D match to TRBD1 (6 bases). The ends were cut back, 4 bases at V and 7 bases at J, with 13 bases in the middle. Germline values: CDR1 DFQATT, CDR2 SNEGSKA (reference sequence). The CDR3 totals 12 residues.

In its sample, this clonotype was seen a few times. V gene TRBV7-2 combines with J gene TRBJ1-5; D might be TRBD1 (5 bases). In germline, CDR1 is SGHTA, CDR2 FQGNSA. V lost 5 bases to trimming and J lost 4 bases, with 18 bases between them. The CDR3 sequence is 16 residues long. CDR3 protein: CASSLNTGGYNQPQHF. The DNA for the CDR3 is TGTGCCAGCAGCCTGAATACAGGCGGGTATAATCAGCCCCAGCATTTT.

V is TRBV7-9 and J is TRBJ2-7; D is unclear. Trimming removed 8 bases at V and 0 bases at J, with 11 bases between. The CDR3 spans 13 residues. CDR1 is SEHNR, CDR2 FQNEAQ, per germline (reference sequence). The DNA of the CDR3 is TGTGCCAGCGACACGTCGGGCTCCTACGAGCAGTACTTC. Translating it yields CASDTSGSYEQYF.

The chain joins TRBV7-9 to TRBJ2-7, with TRBD2 matching 8 bases. CDR1 SEHNR and CDR2 FQNEAQ come from the germline V gene (reference sequence). This CDR3 comprises 13 residues. The junction had 6 bases not matched to a gene; V was cut back by 6 bases and J by 5 bases. The CDR3 DNA reads as TGTGCCAGCAGTTCTCCGGGGGGGAACGAGCAGTACTTC. It yields the protein CASSSPGGNEQYF.

The CDR3 DNA is TGTGCCAGCAGCCCACCCCCTCGGGCTGAAAAACTGTTTTTT. This codes for CASSPPPRAEKLFF. The chain has TRBV7-9 and TRBJ1-4, with D uncertain. CDR3 size: 14 residues. The V gene lost 5 bases and the J gene lost 7 bases, with 14 bases spanning the gap. Looked up from germline, CDR1 is SEHNR and CDR2 is FQNEAQ (reference sequence).

The J gene is TRBJ2-3, the V gene TRBV15; TRBD2 aligns across 7 bases. CDR3 length: 15 amino acids. Germline assignment: CDR1 LNHNV and CDR2 YYDKDF (reference sequence). The V and J ends lost 3 bases and 1 base, in that order; junction bases with no gene match: 4. CDR3 in amino acids: CATSRSGMGTDTQYF. For the CDR3, the DNA is TGTGCCACCAGCAGGAGCGGGATGGGCACAGATACGCAGTATTTT.

This clonotype occurred a few times. The J gene is TRBJ2-3, the V gene TRBV7-2, with 9 bases aligning to TRBD2. The CDR3 is 15 residues long. The ends lost 5 bases at V and 2 bases at J; junction bases unmatched: 5. The germline CDR1 and CDR2 sequences are SGHTA and FQGNSA. The CDR3 nucleotides read TGTGCCAGCAGCCGACTAGCGGATCTCACAGATACGCAGTATTTT. This codes for CASSRLADLTDTQYF.

This clonotype was picked up a small number of times. The V call is TRBV4-1, the J call TRBJ2-7, with D unresolved. Trimming pared 4 bases from V and 1 base from J, leaving 14 bases between. This CDR3 spans 15 amino acids. Germline values: CDR1 MGHRA, CDR2 YSYEKL. The CDR3 nucleotides read TGCGCCAGCAGCCCCAGAGACCTCGGGTCCTACGAGCAGTACTTC. It encodes CASSPRDLGSYEQYF.

V and J are TRBV12-5 and TRBJ2-3, with D tentatively TRBD2 (6 bases). CDR1 is LGHNT, CDR2 FRNRAP, per germline. Trimming pared 4 bases from V and 2 bases from J, leaving 22 bases between. The CDR3 extends over 18 amino acids. The CDR3 reads CASGSPSAGPKFTDTQYF. The CDR3 DNA sequence: TGTGCTAGTGGTTCCCCGTCCGCGGGGCCCAAGTTCACAGATACGCAGTATTTT.

This clonotype was recorded at least ten times. The CDR3 here is CASRGHGGLNSPLHF. CDR3 in DNA: TGTGCCAGCAGGGGGCATGGCGGGCTTAATTCACCCCTCCACTTT. V is TRBV2 and J is TRBJ1-6, with D possibly matching TRBD1 (5 bases). The CDR3 spans 15 residues. The V gene lost 6 bases and the J gene lost 6 bases, with 15 bases spanning the gap. CDR1 and CDR2 from the germline V gene are SNHLY and FYNNEI.

The table lists this clonotype with a few counts. The rearrangement links TRBV2 to TRBJ2-1; 12 bases fit TRBD2. The V and J ends lost 2 bases and 8 bases, in that order; junction bases with no gene match: 7. The CDR3 sequence is 16 residues long. Germline V lookup: CDR1 SNHLY, CDR2 FYNNEI. The CDR3 DNA reads TGTGCCAGCAGTGAAAGGGCTAGCGGGAGGGGGGATGAGCAGTTCTTC. Translated: CASSERASGRGDEQFF.

This clonotype was observed many times. This rearrangement joins TRBV5-1 to TRBJ2-5; the D gene is possibly TRBD1 (6 bases). Germline lookup yields CDR1 SGHRS and CDR2 YFSETQ. This CDR3 comprises 16 residues. V was shortened by 4 bases and J by 2 bases, with 18 bases between the two germline ends. This CDR3 reads CASSLTLAGQQETQYF. The CDR3 DNA is TGCGCCAGCAGCCTCACCCTCGCCGGACAGCAAGAGACCCAGTACTTC.

This sequence joins TRBV20-1 and TRBJ1-1; the D gene is possibly TRBD1 (5 bases). The CDR3 has 14 residues. Deletions cut 5 bases from V and 6 bases from J, with 19 bases between. In germline, CDR1 is DFQATT, CDR2 SNEGSKA (reference sequence). This CDR3 reads CSAWPLREGSEAFF. CDR3 bases: TGCAGTGCTTGGCCCCTCAGGGAAGGATCTGAAGCTTTCTTT.

The V call is TRBV20-1, the J call TRBJ2-7, with a possible D match to TRBD2 (6 bases). This CDR3 is 15 amino acids long. CDR1 is DFQATT, CDR2 SNEGSKA, per germline (reference sequence). Deletions cut 0 bases from V and 2 bases from J, with 14 bases between. The CDR3 protein is CSARDLASATYEQYF. The CDR3 DNA follows: TGCAGTGCTAGAGATCTGGCTAGCGCGACCTACGAGCAGTACTTC.

This clonotype showed up just a few times. The chain uses TRBV7-2 and TRBJ2-7; TRBD2 aligns across 11 bases. From germline, CDR1 is SGHTA and CDR2 FQGNSA. Trimming at V came to 3 bases and at J to 7 bases, leaving 5 bases not matched to a gene. This CDR3 has 14 amino acids. The CDR3 sequence: CASSFGLAGGEQYF. CDR3 DNA sequence: TGTGCCAGCAGCTTTGGACTAGCGGGCGGGGAGCAGTACTTC.

This clonotype showed up just a few times. This chain joins TRBV12-3 or TRBV12-4 and TRBJ2-5; D not resolved. The CDR3 length is 14 residues. Between the trimmed V and J ends, which lost 2 bases and 0 bases, there was a span of 7 bases. The CDR3 here is CASSLSGNQETQYF. In DNA, the CDR3 is TGTGCCAGCAGTTTAAGTGGCAACCAAGAGACCCAGTACTTC.

This clonotype showed up many times. The chain links TRBV12-3 or TRBV12-4 to TRBJ1-2; 7 bases map to TRBD1. The CDR3 is 14 amino acids. Losses at the gene ends were 5 bases for V and 6 bases for J; bases not matched to a gene: 9. The CDR3 reads CASSAGQKDHGYTF. The CDR3 nucleotides read TGTGCCAGCAGTGCGGGACAGAAGGATCATGGCTACACCTTC.

This clonotype was observed a few times. This sequence joins TRBV2 and TRBJ2-7; no reliable D call. Germline values: CDR1 SNHLY, CDR2 FYNNEI. The germline V and J ends were trimmed by 6 bases and 6 bases, with 15 bases remaining between them. This CDR3 contains 13 residues. Here the CDR3 reads CASSGREASEQYF. The DNA for the CDR3 is TGTGCCAGCAGCGGCCGTGAGGCAAGCGAGCAGTACTTC.

The table lists this clonotype with a few counts. The rearrangement links TRBV11-1 to TRBJ1-3; 9 bases map to TRBD1. The trim removed 4 bases at V and 2 bases at J, leaving 18 bases unmatched. The CDR3 is made up of 20 amino acids. Germline V gives CDR1 SGHAT, CDR2 FQDESV (reference sequence). The CDR3 is CASSSTVSGQGTEPGNTIYF. CDR3 DNA sequence: TGTGCCAGCAGCTCCACGGTGTCGGGACAGGGAACTGAACCTGGAAACACCATATATTTT.

The chain combines TRBV5-1 with TRBJ2-2, with 7 bases identical to TRBD2. This CDR3 spans 16 amino acids. From germline, CDR1 is SGHRS and CDR2 YFSETQ. V was pared by 5 bases and J by 4 bases, with 11 bases of the junction left unmatched. The CDR3 DNA reads TGCGCCAGCAGATTTACAGCCGGGACTATCACCGGGGAGCTGTTTTTT. It is translated as CASRFTAGTITGELFF.

The chain links TRBV6-2 or TRBV6-3 to TRBJ2-7, with D perhaps TRBD2 (5 bases). The germline V gene encodes CDR1 MNHEY and CDR2 SVGEGT. The CDR3 loop spans 15 amino acids. V was cut by 2 bases and J by 0 bases, with 11 bases left in between. CDR3: CASSYSSGRSYEQYF. CDR3 nucleotide sequence: TGTGCCAGCAGTTACAGCAGCGGTCGCTCCTACGAGCAGTACTTC.